This record concerns one T cell receptor beta chain sequence. Antigen specificity is unknown. The TCR beta libraries were generated through quantitative 5'-RACE incorporating molecular barcodes. TCRdb ran MiXCR on the 5' RACE reads and lists one entry per CDR3 protein. The top ten hold approximately 18% of the sample, which has under 850,000 distinct CDR3 sequences, roughly 20% seen once. The sample originates from a study of CD8 T cells in ankylosing spondylitis. Findings and limits, study-wide: Some of these motif variants have turned up before, in reports on reactive arthritis synovial fluid and blood. Ankylosing spondylitis blood seemed to carry a telltale TCR beta motif made of roughly 8 highly homologous variants. The authors reported significant enrichment of disease-linked clones in matched ankylosing spondylitis synovial fluid.

Trimming removed 5 bases from V and 8 bases from J; junction bases left unmatched: 9. The CDR3 loop spans 15 amino acids. The sample was blood, either unsorted or a sorted T cell fraction (not recorded which). The chain employs TRBV12-3 or TRBV12-4 and TRBJ2-3; 11 bases fit TRBD2. The TCR originated in a male donor with ankylosing spondylitis. CDR3 loop: CASSPLVAGGSTQYF. CDR3 in DNA: TGTGCCAGCAGTCCCCTGGTAGCGGGGGGGAGTACGCAGTATTTT.